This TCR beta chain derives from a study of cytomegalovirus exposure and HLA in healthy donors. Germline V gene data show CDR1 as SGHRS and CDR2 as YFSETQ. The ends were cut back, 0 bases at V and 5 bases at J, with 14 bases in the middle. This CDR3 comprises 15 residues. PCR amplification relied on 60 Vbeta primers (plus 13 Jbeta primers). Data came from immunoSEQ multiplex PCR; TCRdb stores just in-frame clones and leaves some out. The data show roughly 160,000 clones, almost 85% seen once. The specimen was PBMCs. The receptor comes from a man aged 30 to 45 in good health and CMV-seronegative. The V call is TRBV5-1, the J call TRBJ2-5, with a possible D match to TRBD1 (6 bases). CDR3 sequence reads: CASSLVGGVGETQYF. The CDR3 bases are TGCGCCAGCAGCTTGGTAGGGGGAGTAGGGGAGACCCAGTACTTC.